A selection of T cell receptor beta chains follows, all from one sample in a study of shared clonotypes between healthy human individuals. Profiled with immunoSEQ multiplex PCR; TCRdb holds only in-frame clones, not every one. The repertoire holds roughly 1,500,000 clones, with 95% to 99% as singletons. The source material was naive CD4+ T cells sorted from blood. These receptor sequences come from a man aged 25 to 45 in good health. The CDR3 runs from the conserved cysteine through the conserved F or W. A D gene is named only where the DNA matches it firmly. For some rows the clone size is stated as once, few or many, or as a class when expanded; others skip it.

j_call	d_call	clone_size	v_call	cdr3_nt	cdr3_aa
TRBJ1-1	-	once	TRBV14	TGTGCCAGCAGCCACCCGCGGGGGGGGAACACTGAAGCTTTCTTT	CASSHPRGGNTEAFF
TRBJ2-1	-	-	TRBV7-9	TGTGCCAGCAGCTTGAGGCACCCATACAATGAGCAGTTCTTC	CASSLRHPYNEQFF
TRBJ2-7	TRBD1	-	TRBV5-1	TGCGCCAGCAGCCCGCCGGGACAGATGTACGAGCAGTACTTC	CASSPPGQMYEQYF
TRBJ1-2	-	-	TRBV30	TGTGCCTGGAGGGCTATGGGTTATGGCTACACCTTC	CAWRAMGYGYTF
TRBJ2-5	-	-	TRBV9	TGTGCCAGCAGCGGTATCGTCGGGACCCAGTACTTC	CASSGIVGTQYF
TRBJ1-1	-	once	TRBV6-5	TGTGCCAGCAGTGAACAGGACACTGAAGCTTTCTTT	CASSEQDTEAFF
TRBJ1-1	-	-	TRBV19	TGTGCCAGTAGCACCCCTTCAGGATTGGGGGCTGAAGCTTTCTTT	CASSTPSGLGAEAFF
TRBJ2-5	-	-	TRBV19	TGTGCCAGTAGTATAGATACAGGGAAAGAGACCCAGTACTTC	CASSIDTGKETQYF
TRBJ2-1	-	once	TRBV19	TGTGCCAGTAGTATAGCACACGAGCAGTTCTTC	CASSIAHEQFF
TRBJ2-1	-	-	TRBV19	TGTGCCAGTAGTATCACGGGAGTCTCCTACAATGAGCAGTTCTTC	CASSITGVSYNEQFF
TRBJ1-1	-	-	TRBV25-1	TGTGCCAGCAGTCCAACTCAGGGAGGCGGCACTGAAGCTTTCTTT	CASSPTQGGGTEAFF
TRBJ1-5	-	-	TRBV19	TGTGCCAGTAGTATCCGGACAGATTTGGGGCCCCAGCATTTT	CASSIRTDLGPQHF
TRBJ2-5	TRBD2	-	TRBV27	TGTGCCAGCAGACCTAGCGGCCAAGAGACCCAGTACTTC	CASRPSGQETQYF
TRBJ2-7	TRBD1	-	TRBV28	TGTGCCAGCATCGCGACAGGGGGCAGGTACGAGCAGTACTTC	CASIATGGRYEQYF
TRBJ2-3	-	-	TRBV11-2	TGTGCCAGCAGACGCACAGGACCTAGCACAGATACGCAGTATTTT	CASRRTGPSTDTQYF
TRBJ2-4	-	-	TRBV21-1	TGTGCCAGCAGCAAAGATAAGAAAAACATTCAGTACTTC	CASSKDKKNIQYF
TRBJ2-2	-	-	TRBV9	TGTGCCAGCAGCGTAGGCGGAACCGGGGAGCTGTTTTTT	CASSVGGTGELFF
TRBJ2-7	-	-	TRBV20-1	TGCAGTGCTAGATCTTACGAGCAGTACTTC	CSARSYEQYF
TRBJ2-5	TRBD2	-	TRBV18	TGTGCCAGCTCACCATATTCGGGAGGGTTGGAGACCCAGTACTTC	CASSPYSGGLETQYF
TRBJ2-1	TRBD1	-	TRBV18	TGTGCCAGCTCACCCGTGGCAGGGGGTCAATACAATGAGCAGTTCTTC	CASSPVAGGQYNEQFF
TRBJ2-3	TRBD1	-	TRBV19	TGTGCCAGTAGTCCCTTGGACAGGGACACAGATACGCAGTATTTT	CASSPLDRDTDTQYF
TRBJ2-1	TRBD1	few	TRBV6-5	TGTGCCAGCAGTAAGGGACAGGGTGCGTACAATGAGCAGTTCTTC	CASSKGQGAYNEQFF
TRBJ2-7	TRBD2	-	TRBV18	TGTGCCAGCTCACCTCTGGGCGTGGTCGGAGGACTAGCGGGAGAGCGTGAGCAGTACTTC	CASSPLGVVGGLAGEREQYF
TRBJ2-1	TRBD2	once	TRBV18	TGTGCCAGCTCACCTCCCACGATACTAGCGGGAGGGCCGGGCAATGAGCAGTTCTTC	CASSPPTILAGGPGNEQFF
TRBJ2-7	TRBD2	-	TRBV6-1	TGTGCCTACGGGCGACCTAGCGGAAGCTCCTACGAGCAGTACTTC	CAYGRPSGSSYEQYF
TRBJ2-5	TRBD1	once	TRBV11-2	TGTGCCAGCAGCTTAGGGGACAGGGGGCGAGAGACCCAGTACTTC	CASSLGDRGRETQYF
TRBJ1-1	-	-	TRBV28	TGTGCCAGCAGTTCCGGGGGAGTGAACACTGAAGCTTTCTTT	CASSSGGVNTEAFF
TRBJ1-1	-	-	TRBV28	TGTGCCAGCAGTCGGGGATGGGACACTGAAGCTTTCTTT	CASSRGWDTEAFF
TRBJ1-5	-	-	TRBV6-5	TGTGCCAGCAGCCCTAACCCGTCAACCAATCAGCCCCAGCATTTT	CASSPNPSTNQPQHF
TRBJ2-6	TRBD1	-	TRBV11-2	TGTGCCAGCAGCCCCGACAGGGCTGGGGCCAACGTCCTGACTTTC	CASSPDRAGANVLTF
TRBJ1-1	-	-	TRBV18	TGTGCCAGCAAAACAGGGTTGAACACTGAAGCTTTCTTT	CASKTGLNTEAFF
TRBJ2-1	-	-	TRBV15	TGTGCCACCAGCAGAGAGGGCTACAATGAGCAGTTCTTC	CATSREGYNEQFF
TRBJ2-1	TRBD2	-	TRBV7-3	TGTGCCAGCAGCCGACTAGCGGGAGCTCGTGAGCAGTTCTTC	CASSRLAGAREQFF
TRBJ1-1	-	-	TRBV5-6	TGTGCCAGCAGCTTATTTGGGACTTCGAGCACTGAAGCTTTCTTT	CASSLFGTSSTEAFF
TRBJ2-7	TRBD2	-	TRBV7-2	TGTGCCAGCTCACAAAGCGGGGGAGGGTTCCCCTACGAGCAGTACTTC	CASSQSGGGFPYEQYF
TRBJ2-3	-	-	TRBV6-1	TGTGCCAGCAGACAGAACAGGAGGCTCGATACGCAGTATTTT	CASRQNRRLDTQYF
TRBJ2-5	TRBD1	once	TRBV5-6	TGTGCCAGTGAAATGTACGACAGGGGGCTGGAGACCCAGTACTTC	CASEMYDRGLETQYF
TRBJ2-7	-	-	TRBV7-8	TGTGCCAGCAGCTTTCGAGGCCGAACAACCATCCCCTACGAGCAGTACTTC	CASSFRGRTTIPYEQYF
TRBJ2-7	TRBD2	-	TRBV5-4	TGTGCCAGCAGCTTGACTAGCGGAAGCTCCTACGAGCAGTACTTC	CASSLTSGSSYEQYF
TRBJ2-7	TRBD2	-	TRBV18	TGTGCCAGCTCTTCCAAGGCAGATCTAGCGGGAGGGAAATACGAGCAGTACTTC	CASSSKADLAGGKYEQYF
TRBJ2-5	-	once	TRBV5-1	TGCGCCAGCAGCTTACCCTTGGGGGGAGAGACCCAGTACTTC	CASSLPLGGETQYF